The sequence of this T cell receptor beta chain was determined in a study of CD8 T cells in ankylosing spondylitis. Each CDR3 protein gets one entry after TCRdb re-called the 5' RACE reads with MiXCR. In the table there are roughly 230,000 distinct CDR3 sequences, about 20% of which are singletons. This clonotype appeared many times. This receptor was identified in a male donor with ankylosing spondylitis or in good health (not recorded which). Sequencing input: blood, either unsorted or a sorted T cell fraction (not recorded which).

CDR3 DNA sequence: TGCGCCAGCAGCTCCTACAGGGGGTCTAACTATGGCTACACCTTC. This encodes CASSSYRGSNYGYTF. The chain is built from TRBV5-1 and TRBJ1-2, with TRBD1 matching 8 bases. V trimming: 3 bases; J trimming: 0 bases; junction bases outside the gene matches: 4. Germline V gene sequence: CDR1 SGHRS, CDR2 YFSETQ. This CDR3 is built from 15 residues.